What follows are 10 T cell receptor beta chains derived from one specimen sequenced in a study of shared clonotypes between healthy human individuals. Profiling relied on immunoSEQ multiplex PCR, and the TCRdb table lists in-frame clones only, not all of them. Altogether a few million clones are present, 93% being singletons, with the ten largest covering 0.39%. The material sequenced was naive CD4+ T cells from PBMCs. Subset indicated: CD45RA+ positively selected. All receptors come from a man between 18 and 35 years old in good health. Some clones in this sample may be carry-over from other donors' samples.

This clone occurred a few times. The gene calls are TRBV29-1 and TRBJ1-1; D gene uncertain. The CDR3 consists of 14 residues. Trimming removed 6 bases from V and 3 bases from J, with 17 bases in between. Germline V gene sequence: CDR1 SQVTM, CDR2 ANQGSEA. CDR3 nucleotide sequence: TGCAGCGTACTTATGTTGCGGCATGACACTGAAGCTTTCTTT. It is translated as CSVLMLRHDTEAFF. The entire variable domain, with the rest obtained from reference TRBV29-1 and TRBJ1-1, is as follows: SAVISQKPSRDICQRGTSLTIQCQVDSQVTMMFWYRQQPGQSLTLIATANQGSEATYESGFVIDKFPISRPNLTFSTLTVSNMSPEDSSIYLCSVLMLRHDTEAFFGQGTRLTVV.

The chain employs TRBV30 and TRBJ1-1, with 8 bases lining up with TRBD1. The CDR3 length is 14 residues. CDR1 is GTSNPN, CDR2 SVGIG, per germline (reference sequence). V was pared by 2 bases and J by 1 base, with 3 bases of the junction left unmatched. In DNA form, the CDR3 reads TGTGCCTGGAGTAGAGGACAGGGGAACACTGAAGCTTTCTTT. Its protein product is CAWSRGQGNTEAFF.

The V and J genes are TRBV6-1 and TRBJ2-1; the D is unclear. CDR1 is MNHNS and CDR2 is SASEGT in the germline V gene. V lost 2 bases and J 9 bases, leaving 8 bases between the germline ends. The CDR3 spans 12 residues. CDR3 protein: CASSESGFEQFF. CDR3 sequence (DNA): TGTGCCAGCAGTGAATCAGGCTTTGAGCAGTTCTTC.

V gene TRBV5-1 combines with J gene TRBJ1-2; possibly TRBD1 for D (5 bases). CDR3 length: 15 residues. Germline CDR1 reads SGHRS; CDR2 reads YFSETQ. The V gene lost 2 bases and the J gene lost 2 bases, with 13 bases spanning the gap. The CDR3 DNA reads as TGCGCCAGCAGCTTTCAACAGGAAGGAAACTATGGCTACACCTTC. Its protein product is CASSFQQEGNYGYTF.

The chain couples TRBV19 to TRBJ1-5; no clear D gene. Germline CDR1 LNHDA, CDR2 SQIVND (reference sequence). The CDR3 extends over 12 amino acids. Trimming pared 3 bases from V and 7 bases from J, leaving 7 bases between. The CDR3 region is CASSIPPQPQHF. The CDR3 nucleotides read TGTGCCAGTAGTATCCCCCCGCAGCCCCAGCATTTT.

As to this clone: Additional DNA sequences in this sample encode the identical CDR3. The gene calls are TRBV29-1 and TRBJ2-3; tentative D call: TRBD1 (5 bases). Germline V lookup: CDR1 SQVTM, CDR2 ANQGSEA. There are 13 residues in the CDR3. V was clipped by 4 bases and J by 2 bases, with 10 bases between them. The CDR3 region is CSVGGRHTDTQYF. CDR3 in DNA: TGCAGCGTTGGGGGCAGACACACAGATACGCAGTATTTT.

J is TRBJ2-7 and V is TRBV7-2, with 10 positions matching TRBD1. CDR3 length: 18 residues. V shed 4 bases, J shed 6 bases, and the junction held 18 bases outside the gene matches. Germline-derived CDR1 and CDR2 are SGHTA and FQGNSA. The CDR3: CASSSNPNPGQGRSEQYF. The CDR3 DNA sequence: TGTGCCAGCAGCTCAAACCCAAACCCGGGACAGGGGAGAAGCGAGCAGTACTTC.

V is TRBV28 and J is TRBJ2-2; TRBD2 matches 13 bases. CDR3 length: 16 residues. J gave up 6 bases and V 11 bases, and 12 bases lay outside the gene matches. The germline gives CDR1 MDHEN, CDR2 SYDVKM. Here the CDR3 DNA reads TGTGCCGGACGGACTAGCGGGGGTAGGAGTTCCGGGGAGCTGTTTTTT. Its translation is CAGRTSGGRSSGELFF.

Notes on this clone: Other DNA sequences in this specimen translate into the identical CDR3. The chain uses TRBV20-1 and TRBJ2-7; D is ambiguous. Germline V gene lookup returns CDR1 DFQATT and CDR2 SNEGSKA (reference sequence). This CDR3 is built from 10 residues. The germline V and J ends were trimmed by 6 bases and 5 bases, with 8 bases remaining between them. CDR3 residues: CSAKGNEQYF. For the CDR3, the DNA is TGCAGTGCCAAGGGTAACGAGCAGTACTTC.

The genes are TRBV11-3 and TRBJ2-1, with D perhaps TRBD2 (6 bases). Trimming removed 3 bases from V and 8 bases from J, with 17 bases in between. CDR1 and CDR2 (germline): SGHNT, YENEEA. The CDR3 runs 15 residues. In DNA form, the CDR3 reads TGTGCCAGCAGCTTGGGACTCCGAGAGTCTGATGAGCAGTTCTTC. This codes for CASSLGLRESDEQFF.